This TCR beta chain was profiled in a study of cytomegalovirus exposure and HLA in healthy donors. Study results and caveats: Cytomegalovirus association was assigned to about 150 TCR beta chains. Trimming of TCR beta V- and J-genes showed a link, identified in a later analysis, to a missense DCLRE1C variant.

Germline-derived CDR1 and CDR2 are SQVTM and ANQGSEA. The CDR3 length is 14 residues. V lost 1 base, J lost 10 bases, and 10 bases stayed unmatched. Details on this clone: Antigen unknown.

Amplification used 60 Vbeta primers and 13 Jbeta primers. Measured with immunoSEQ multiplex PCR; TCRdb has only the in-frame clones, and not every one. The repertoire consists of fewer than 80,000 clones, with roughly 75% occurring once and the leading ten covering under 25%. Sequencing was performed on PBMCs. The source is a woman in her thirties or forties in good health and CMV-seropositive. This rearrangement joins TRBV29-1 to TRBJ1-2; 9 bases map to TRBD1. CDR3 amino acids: CSVEVNERTGAYTF. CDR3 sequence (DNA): TGCAGCGTTGAAGTTAATGAAAGGACAGGGGCCTACACCTTC.